One sample yielded the 2 T cell receptor beta chains listed below, sequenced in a study of neurological immune-mediated disorders. As to time point: longitudinal time-point 2. One entry per CDR3 protein results from TCRdb running MiXCR on the 5' RACE reads. The data contain some 48,000 distinct CDR3 sequences, around 12% of them singletons. The sample taken for sequencing was PBMCs. The receptors shown here come from a male donor with HTLV-1-associated myelopathy (HAM/TSP).

Details on this clonotype: A much larger clone differs by one base, so this may be a read error. This chain joins TRBV5-1 and TRBJ2-3; D is uncertain. The germline CDR1 and CDR2 sequences are SGHRS and YFSETQ. Between the trimmed V and J ends, which lost 2 bases and 2 bases, there was a span of 6 bases. The CDR3 has 13 residues. DNA for the CDR3: TGCGCCAGCAGCTTCACTCACACAGATACGCAGTATTTT. Amino acid sequence: CASSFTHTDTQYF.

This clonotype has ten or more counts. CDR3 bases: TGTGCCAGCAGCTTAGGACAGGGCATATTTCTTTACAATGAGCAGTTCTTC. Its translation: CASSLGQGIFLYNEQFF. J is TRBJ2-1 and V is TRBV11-1; TRBD1 agrees at 7 bases. CDR3 length: 17 amino acids. V shed 1 base, J shed 4 bases, and the junction held 10 bases outside the gene matches. Germline V gene lookup returns CDR1 SGHAT and CDR2 FQDESV (reference sequence). Looking up the rest from reference TRBV11-1 and TRBJ2-1 gives the full variable domain: EAEVAQSPRYKITEKSQAVAFWCDPISGHATLYWYRQILGQGPELLVQFQDESVVDDSQLPKDRFSAERLKGVDSTLKIQPAELGDSAMYLCASSLGQGIFLYNEQFFGPGTRLTVL.